One and the same sample provided the 31 T cell receptor beta chains below, sequenced in a study of cytomegalovirus exposure and HLA in healthy donors. Vbeta (60) and Jbeta (13) primers were used in the PCR. The assay was immunoSEQ multiplex PCR, and TCRdb's table has in-frame clones only and misses some. The data hold 120,000 or so clones, with roughly 80% observed a single time. Sequences were obtained from PBMCs. These receptors were obtained from a man younger than 40 in good health and CMV-seronegative.

J is TRBJ2-1 and V is TRBV11-2; maybe TRBD2 (5 bases). The CDR3 is 14 residues long. Trimming removed 4 bases at V and 8 bases at J, with 15 bases between. Germline V CDR1 and CDR2: SGHAT, FQNNGV. The CDR3 here is CASSSTGLSDEQFF. For the CDR3, the DNA is TGTGCCAGCAGCTCTACCGGACTTTCAGATGAGCAGTTCTTC.

The chain joins TRBV15 to TRBJ1-6, with 7 positions matching TRBD1. CDR1 and CDR2 from the germline V gene are LNHNV and YYDKDF (reference sequence). CDR3 length: 15 residues. The ends lost 1 base at V and 5 bases at J; junction bases unmatched: 2. CDR3 sequence (DNA): TGTGCCACCAGCAGAGGGGACAGAAATAATTCACCCCTCCACTTT. Amino acid sequence: CATSRGDRNNSPLHF.

The V and J genes are TRBV5-1 and TRBJ1-5; weak D call: TRBD1 (5 bases). Per the germline V gene, CDR1 is SGHRS and CDR2 is YFSETQ. Trimming stripped 1 base from V and 2 bases from J, with 7 bases between. This CDR3 is built from 14 residues. CDR3 sequence (DNA): TGCGCCAGCAGCTTGTTAGGGGGCAATCAGCCCCAGCATTTT. Protein sequence: CASSLLGGNQPQHF. Full variable domain (rest looked up from reference TRBV5-1 and TRBJ1-5): KAGVTQTPRYLIKTRGQQVTLSCSPISGHRSVSWYQQTPGQGLQFLFEYFSETQRNKGNFPGRFSGRQFSNSRSEMNVSTLELGDSALYLCASSLLGGNQPQHFGDGTRLSIL.

V gene TRBV29-1 combines with J gene TRBJ2-3, with 9 bases aligning to TRBD2. The CDR3 spans 17 residues. Germline CDR1 and CDR2: SQVTM and ANQGSEA. V shed 8 bases and J 1 base; nucleotides not matched to a gene: 16. The CDR3 sequence: CSSTGGLSGRGTDTQYF. DNA of the CDR3: TGCAGCTCAACCGGGGGCCTTAGCGGGAGAGGCACAGATACGCAGTATTTT.

The V and J genes are TRBV4-1 and TRBJ2-7; the D gene is possibly TRBD1 (6 bases). The CDR3 totals 15 residues. Deletions cut 0 bases from V and 3 bases from J, with 12 bases between. CDR1 is MGHRA and CDR2 is YSYEKL in the germline V gene. CDR3 in DNA: TGCGCCAGCAGCCAAGACGGACGGGACAACTACGAGCAGTACTTC. Protein: CASSQDGRDNYEQYF.

The chain carries TRBV6-1 and TRBJ1-5; D unresolved. The CDR3 extends over 15 amino acids. CDR1 is MNHNS and CDR2 is SASEGT in the germline V gene. Trimming removed 1 base from V and 3 bases from J, with 10 bases in between. DNA of the CDR3: TGTGCCAGCAGTGAAGGCCAGGTAGACAATCAGCCCCAGCATTTT. Translating gives CASSEGQVDNQPQHF.

This clone was detected only a few times. V and J are TRBV5-3 and TRBJ1-6; D not resolved. TRBV5-3 is an ORF, and what it does is uncertain. Trimming removed 4 bases from V and 8 bases from J, with 13 bases in between. This CDR3 is built from 14 residues. CDR3 nucleotides: TGTGCCAGAAGCCGGTACTCATACGATTCACCCCTCCACTTT. It codes for CARSRYSYDSPLHF.

The chain carries TRBV28 and TRBJ2-5, with 8 bases that match TRBD1. Germline V gives CDR1 MDHEN, CDR2 SYDVKM. The V and J ends lost 1 base and 1 base, in that order; junction bases with no gene match: 5. This CDR3 spans 16 amino acids. The CDR3 coding sequence is TGTGCCAGCAGTTTATTAGACAGGGGACTCCAAGAGACCCAGTACTTC. This sequence encodes CASSLLDRGLQETQYF.

This sequence joins TRBV28 and TRBJ1-5; D possibly corresponds to TRBD1 (6 bases). Per germline, CDR1 MDHEN and CDR2 SYDVKM. The CDR3 covers 16 residues. V was pared by 2 bases and J by 2 bases, with 13 bases between. The CDR3 reads CASSLIGRGGNQPQHF. Written as DNA, the CDR3 is TGTGCCAGCAGTTTAATTGGCAGGGGAGGCAATCAGCCCCAGCATTTT.

In its sample, this clone was seen a few times. The V call is TRBV7-6, the J call TRBJ2-3; tentatively, D is TRBD2 (6 bases). Germline CDR1 is SGHVS and CDR2 is FNYEAQ. The CDR3 covers 15 residues. V was clipped by 3 bases and J by 0 bases, with 10 bases between them. CDR3: CASSFLGGSTDTQYF. In DNA form, the CDR3 reads TGTGCCAGCAGCTTTTTGGGGGGTAGCACAGATACGCAGTATTTT.

This chain uses TRBV2 with TRBJ2-5; D might be TRBD1 (5 bases). The J call may be mistaken, given a closer DNA end match to TRBJ2-7. Germline V gene lookup returns CDR1 SNHLY and CDR2 FYNNEI. This CDR3 region has 13 residues. CDR3 amino acids: CASRWQGSYEQYF. The CDR3, as DNA: TGTGCCAGCCGGTGGCAGGGCTCCTACGAGCAGTACTTC.

The V call is TRBV2, the J call TRBJ1-5; D not resolved. Germline CDR1 and CDR2: SNHLY and FYNNEI. This CDR3 is 15 amino acids long. Trimming removed 8 bases at V and 1 base at J, with 15 bases between. In DNA, the CDR3 is TGTGCCAGCTGTCTTATGGGCCGGAGCAATCAGCCCCAGCATTTT. Amino acid sequence: CASCLMGRSNQPQHF.

This clone has a handful of counts. The chain employs TRBV28 and TRBJ1-4; D is uncertain. The CDR3 spans 12 residues. Per germline, CDR1 MDHEN and CDR2 SYDVKM. The V end lost 2 bases, the J end lost 9 bases, and 7 bases lay between the germline ends. CDR3 sequence reads: CASSLLRKKLFF. The CDR3 DNA reads TGTGCCAGCAGTTTACTGCGGAAAAAACTGTTTTTT.

This chain joins TRBV7-9 and TRBJ2-1, with D tentatively TRBD2 (5 bases). The CDR3 runs 13 residues. Per the germline V gene, CDR1 is SEHNR and CDR2 is FQNEAQ (reference sequence). Deletions cut 0 bases from V and 15 bases from J, with 15 bases between. This chain's CDR3 is CASSLALAPVPFF. Written as DNA, the CDR3 is TGTGCCAGCAGCTTAGCTCTAGCTCCCGTTCCGTTCTTC.

This clone was recorded a few times. The chain couples TRBV28 to TRBJ2-7, with D tentatively TRBD1 (6 bases). Between the trimmed V and J ends, which lost 2 bases and 3 bases, there was a span of 11 bases. The CDR3 spans 14 residues. CDR1 MDHEN and CDR2 SYDVKM come from the germline V gene. The CDR3 coding sequence is TGTGCCAGCAGTTTACGACAGGTGCACTACGAGCAGTACTTC. Translation gives CASSLRQVHYEQYF.

The chain couples TRBV7-5 to TRBJ1-1; the D segment call TRBD1 is taken from the table without a DNA check. TRBV7-5 is annotated as a pseudogene. The CDR3 is 14 amino acids. CDR3 in amino acids: CVRTIQGMNTEAFF. The CDR3 nucleotides are TGTGTCAGAACTATACAGGGAATGAACACTGAAGCTTTCTTT.

This clone was counted a single time. V usage is TRBV11-2 and J usage is TRBJ1-3; TRBD1 matches 8 bases. CDR3 length: 19 residues. Germline V gene data show CDR1 as SGHAT and CDR2 as FQNNGV. V shed 4 bases, J shed 3 bases, and the junction held 17 bases outside the gene matches. The CDR3 protein is CASSSAIRGQGAIGNTIYF. CDR3 nucleotides: TGTGCCAGCAGCTCCGCAATACGAGGTCAGGGGGCGATTGGAAACACCATATATTTT. The whole variable domain, filled in from reference TRBV11-2 and TRBJ1-3, reads EAGVAQSPRYKIIEKRQSVAFWCNPISGHATLYWYQQILGQGPKLLIQFQNNGVVDDSQLPKDRFSAERLKGVDSTLKIQPAKLEDSAVYLCASSSAIRGQGAIGNTIYFGEGSWLTVV.

The chain uses TRBV7-3 and TRBJ2-3; 11 bases line up with TRBD2. CDR1 and CDR2 (germline): SGHTA, FQGTGA. Trimming removed 2 bases from V and 3 bases from J; junction bases left unmatched: 4. The CDR3 length is 16 residues. The CDR3 sequence is CASSLGPSGGTDTQYF. CDR3 DNA sequence: TGTGCCAGCAGCTTAGGCCCTAGCGGGGGGACAGATACGCAGTATTTT.

The rearrangement uses TRBV5-6 and TRBJ2-5, with TRBD1 identical over 8 bases. The J segment lost 10 bases and the V segment lost 4 bases, leaving 12 bases of the junction unmatched. Germline lookup yields CDR1 SGHDT and CDR2 YYEEEE. This CDR3 contains 14 residues. The CDR3, as DNA: TGTGCCAGCAGCCCCCGGACAGGGTCGGATTACCAGTACTTC. Translated, it gives CASSPRTGSDYQYF.

The gene calls are TRBV29-1 and TRBJ2-2; D gene ambiguous. CDR3 length: 14 residues. Germline CDR1 is SQVTM and CDR2 is ANQGSEA. The germline V and J ends were trimmed by 4 bases and 0 bases, with 9 bases remaining between them. For the CDR3, the DNA is TGCAGCGTTGCTCAGGCCCCGAACACCGGGGAGCTGTTTTTT. Protein sequence: CSVAQAPNTGELFF.

This sequence joins TRBV6-1 and TRBJ1-2, with D possibly TRBD1 on 5 matching bases. Germline CDR1 reads MNHNS; CDR2 reads SASEGT. V lost 6 bases and J 4 bases, leaving 12 bases between the germline ends. The CDR3 is 13 residues long. The CDR3 nucleotides are TGTGCCAGCAGCCTACTGGGGGGCTATGGCTACACCTTC. Translated, it gives CASSLLGGYGYTF.

This clone was counted once. V gene TRBV5-1 combines with J gene TRBJ1-1; D gene ambiguous. The ends were cut back, 3 bases at V and 4 bases at J, with 10 bases in the middle. This CDR3 has 13 residues. The germline CDR1 and CDR2 sequences are SGHRS and YFSETQ. CDR3 in DNA: TGCGCCAGCAGCTCCCAGCGGAGCACTGAAGCTTTCTTT. It translates to CASSSQRSTEAFF.

The CDR3 region has the DNA TGCAGTGCTAGAGTCGGACAAGAAGCTTTCTTT. Translation: CSARVGQEAFF. The J gene is TRBJ1-1, the V gene TRBV20-1; tentatively, D is TRBD1 (5 bases). CDR3 length: 11 amino acids. The germline CDR1 and CDR2 sequences are DFQATT and SNEGSKA (reference sequence). The V gene lost 1 base and the J gene lost 8 bases, with 8 bases spanning the gap.

This chain links TRBV11-2 with TRBJ1-4, with 9 bases matching TRBD1. This CDR3 is 15 amino acids long. With V trimmed by 4 bases and J by 8 bases, 8 bases remained unmatched. Germline CDR1 is SGHAT and CDR2 is FQNNGV. This chain's CDR3 is CASSSPGTGREKLFF. CDR3 nucleotide sequence: TGTGCCAGCAGCTCCCCCGGGACAGGGAGGGAAAAACTGTTTTTT.

V gene TRBV10-3 combines with J gene TRBJ2-1; 7 bases are shared with TRBD1. Trimming took 2 bases from V and 6 from J; bases not matched to a gene: 4. CDR1 and CDR2 from the germline V gene are ENHRY and SYGVKD. CDR3 size: 14 residues. The CDR3 DNA follows: TGTGCCATCAGTGAGGACAGGGACCTCAATGAGCAGTTCTTC. Amino acids: CAISEDRDLNEQFF.

The chain uses TRBV30 and TRBJ2-5; 7 bases match TRBD2. The last part of the DNA fits TRBJ2-7 better; the J call may be wrong. Germline V CDR1 and CDR2: GTSNPN, SVGIG (reference sequence). The CDR3 has 13 residues. The CDR3 protein is CAWGRGDPYEQYF. CDR3 bases: TGTGCCTGGGGTCGGGGGGACCCCTACGAGCAGTACTTC.

The genes are TRBV5-1 and TRBJ2-3; 14 bases align to TRBD2. Germline CDR1 and CDR2: SGHRS and YFSETQ. V gave up 3 bases and J gave up 5 bases; unmatched junction bases: 2. This CDR3 contains 15 residues. The CDR3 region has the DNA TGCGCCAGCAGCTCCGGGACTAGCGGGAGAGATACGCAGTATTTT. Translation gives CASSSGTSGRDTQYF. Based on the CDR3 plus reference TRBV5-1 and TRBJ2-3, the full variable domain is KAGVTQTPRYLIKTRGQQVTLSCSPISGHRSVSWYQQTPGQGLQFLFEYFSETQRNKGNFPGRFSGRQFSNSRSEMNVSTLELGDSALYLCASSSGTSGRDTQYFGPGTRLTVL.

J is TRBJ1-5 and V is TRBV19, with D perhaps TRBD1 (5 bases). CDR1 is LNHDA, CDR2 SQIVND, per germline (reference sequence). Trimming cost V 5 bases and J 3 bases, with 11 bases left between them. The CDR3 contains 14 residues. CDR3 coding DNA: TGTGCCAGTAGTCTTCGACAGCACAATCAGCCCCAGCATTTT. This translates into CASSLRQHNQPQHF. Complete variable domain (other parts from reference TRBV19 and TRBJ1-5): DGGITQSPKYLFRKEGQNVTLSCEQNLNHDAMYWYRQDPGQGLRLIYYSQIVNDFQKGDIAEGYSVSREKKESFPLTVTSAQKNPTAFYLCASSLRQHNQPQHFGDGTRLSIL.

This clone was found a few times. The chain joins TRBV18 to TRBJ1-1, with D unclear. The V gene lost 2 bases and the J gene lost 5 bases, with 15 bases spanning the gap. This CDR3 comprises 15 residues. Germline assignment: CDR1 KGHSH and CDR2 LQKENI. As DNA, the CDR3 is TGTGCCAGCTCACCATCATGGGGAGGGAGGACTGAAGCTTTCTTT. It yields the protein CASSPSWGGRTEAFF.

V and J are TRBV5-1 and TRBJ1-1; unclear D gene. The germline V gene has CDR1 SGHRS and CDR2 YFSETQ. CDR3 length: 11 amino acids. V was clipped by 2 bases and J by 11 bases, with 10 bases between them. This CDR3 reads CASSLSSDAFF. The CDR3 DNA sequence: TGCGCCAGCAGCTTAAGTAGCGATGCTTTCTTT.

This clone showed up just once. The CDR3 DNA reads as TGTGCCAGCAGCTCCGACTTGGGTCGTTCGGTCCTTTACGAGCAGTACTTC. This sequence encodes CASSSDLGRSVLYEQYF. This chain links TRBV7-9 with TRBJ2-7; D unresolved. CDR1 SEHNR and CDR2 FQNEAQ come from the germline V gene (reference sequence). V lost 4 bases to trimming and J lost 4 bases, with 23 bases between them. The CDR3 has 17 residues.